The 14 T cell receptor beta chains reported below all come from one sample, sequenced in a study of T cell responses to AZD1222 COVID-19 vaccine. Profiled with immunoSEQ multiplex PCR; TCRdb holds only in-frame clones, not every one. Of under 95,000 clones in the sample, 80% to 90% are singletons; the top ten hold about 10%. The starting material was peripheral blood, obtained 28 days after the second AZD1222 dose. The source is an adult who received the AZD1222 COVID-19 vaccine.

This clone came up a few times. CDR3 in DNA: TGTGCCAGCAGCATCCGACAAAGGACCTACGAGCAGTACTTC. This sequence encodes CASSIRQRTYEQYF. The chain recombines TRBV5-6 with TRBJ2-7; D call uncertain. This CDR3 has 14 amino acids. V gave up 4 bases and J gave up 2 bases, with 13 bases separating them. The germline V gene encodes CDR1 SGHDT and CDR2 YYEEEE.

This clone was counted ten times or more. The chain recombines TRBV7-9 with TRBJ1-6; D is perhaps TRBD1 (5 bases). The CDR3 runs to 16 residues. Germline CDR1 is SEHNR and CDR2 is FQNEAQ (reference sequence). With 0 bases removed from V and 6 bases from J, the gap between germline ends came to 12 bases. CDR3 sequence reads: CASSLAHPGGNSPLHF. The CDR3 coding sequence is TGTGCCAGCAGCTTAGCACATCCCGGGGGTAATTCACCCCTCCACTTT.

V is TRBV27 and J is TRBJ2-3; no reliable D call. From germline, CDR1 is MNHEY and CDR2 SMNVEV (reference sequence). The ends were cut back, 1 base at V and 1 base at J, with 3 bases in the middle. The CDR3 spans 13 residues. CDR3 sequence: CASSLFGTDTQYF. CDR3 coding DNA: TGTGCCAGCAGTTTATTTGGCACAGATACGCAGTATTTT.

The chain has TRBV5-6 and TRBJ2-5, with unresolved D. V was pared by 0 bases and J by 1 base, with 10 bases between. The V gene's germline CDR1 is SGHDT and CDR2 YYEEEE. This CDR3 comprises 15 residues. The CDR3 DNA reads as TGTGCCAGCAGCTTGGAACGCTATTCCCAAGAGACCCAGTACTTC. Amino acids: CASSLERYSQETQYF.

A single count supports this clone. The chain uses TRBV11-2 and TRBJ2-7; the D is unclear. Trimming took 1 base from V and 4 from J, leaving 5 bases between them. This CDR3 comprises 12 residues. Germline V gene lookup returns CDR1 SGHAT and CDR2 FQNNGV. The CDR3 sequence: CASSLGDYEQYF. Here the CDR3 DNA reads TGTGCCAGCAGCTTAGGGGATTACGAGCAGTACTTC.

V is TRBV5-1 and J is TRBJ2-3, with D maybe TRBD1 (6 bases). The CDR3 spans 13 residues. Trimming took 4 bases from V and 5 from J, leaving 11 bases between them. Germline values: CDR1 SGHRS, CDR2 YFSETQ. CDR3 in amino acids: CASSQQGLDTQYF. For the CDR3, the DNA is TGCGCCAGCAGCCAGCAGGGGTTAGATACGCAGTATTTT. The whole variable domain, remainder taken from reference TRBV5-1 and TRBJ2-3, is KAGVTQTPRYLIKTRGQQVTLSCSPISGHRSVSWYQQTPGQGLQFLFEYFSETQRNKGNFPGRFSGRQFSNSRSEMNVSTLELGDSALYLCASSQQGLDTQYFGPGTRLTVL.

This rearrangement joins TRBV19 to TRBJ2-1; D is unclear. The V and J ends lost 9 bases and 5 bases respectively, with 17 bases between them. CDR3 length: 14 residues. Germline V gives CDR1 LNHDA, CDR2 SQIVND (reference sequence). The CDR3 sequence is CASARTRNNNEQFF. CDR3 coding DNA: TGTGCCAGCGCCAGGACGAGAAACAACAATGAGCAGTTCTTC.

V usage is TRBV7-2 and J usage is TRBJ2-7; a possible D gene is TRBD2 (6 bases). Trimming took 7 bases from V and 9 from J, leaving 22 bases between them. This CDR3 is 14 amino acids long. Germline lookup yields CDR1 SGHTA and CDR2 FQGNSA. CDR3 in DNA: TGTGCCAGCACCCGGGAGACTGTACAACCTGGGCAGTACTTC. Its translation: CASTRETVQPGQYF.

V and J are TRBV5-5 and TRBJ1-6; a possible D gene is TRBD1 (5 bases). Trimming pared 3 bases from V and 2 bases from J, leaving 12 bases between. The CDR3 length is 16 residues. Germline V CDR1 and CDR2: SGHKS, YYEKEE (reference sequence). The CDR3 DNA reads as TGTGCCAGCAGCTCTTCGGGGCCCACCTATAATTCACCCCTCCACTTT. It is translated as CASSSSGPTYNSPLHF.

The genes are TRBV6-6 and TRBJ1-1; D is unresolved. CDR3 size: 13 residues. The V end lost 8 bases, the J end lost 4 bases, and 14 bases lay between the germline ends. CDR1 and CDR2 from the germline V gene are MNHNY and SVGAGI (reference sequence). Here the CDR3 reads CASGRGLSTEAFF. CDR3 DNA: TGTGCCAGCGGGCGGGGTTTGAGCACTGAAGCTTTCTTT.

The gene calls are TRBV11-2 and TRBJ2-5; 13 nucleotides align to TRBD2. Trimming took 5 bases from V and 1 from J; bases not matched to a gene: 4. Germline CDR1 reads SGHAT; CDR2 reads FQNNGV. The CDR3 length is 16 residues. The CDR3 region is CASSVLAGGTQETQYF. The CDR3 DNA sequence: TGTGCCAGCAGCGTACTAGCGGGGGGGACCCAAGAGACCCAGTACTTC.

J is TRBJ1-6 and V is TRBV19; 9 bases are a match to TRBD1. The germline CDR1 and CDR2 sequences are LNHDA and SQIVND (reference sequence). The CDR3 spans 15 residues. V was pared by 5 bases and J by 9 bases, with 8 bases of the junction left unmatched. The CDR3, as DNA: TGTGCCAGTAGTTTCCCGGGACAGGGCGGTTCACCCCTCCACTTT. This translates into CASSFPGQGGSPLHF.

The CDR3 DNA follows: TGTGCCAGCGGGGGACGATCTCTTAATGAAAAACTGTTTTTT. Its protein product is CASGGRSLNEKLFF. The V gene is TRBV6-6, the J gene TRBJ1-4; tentatively, D is TRBD1 (5 bases). The germline V gene encodes CDR1 MNHNY and CDR2 SVGAGI (reference sequence). Trimming took 8 bases from V and 4 from J, leaving 14 bases between them. The CDR3 is 14 residues long.

The CDR3 DNA reads as TGTGCCAGCAGCCAAGATAGGGCGGCCTACGAGCAGTACTTC. This translates into CASSQDRAAYEQYF. V and J are TRBV4-2 and TRBJ2-7; D not certain. The length of the CDR3 is 14 residues. Trimming cost V 0 bases and J 2 bases, with 8 bases left between them. Germline loops: CDR1 LGHNA, CDR2 YNFKEQ.